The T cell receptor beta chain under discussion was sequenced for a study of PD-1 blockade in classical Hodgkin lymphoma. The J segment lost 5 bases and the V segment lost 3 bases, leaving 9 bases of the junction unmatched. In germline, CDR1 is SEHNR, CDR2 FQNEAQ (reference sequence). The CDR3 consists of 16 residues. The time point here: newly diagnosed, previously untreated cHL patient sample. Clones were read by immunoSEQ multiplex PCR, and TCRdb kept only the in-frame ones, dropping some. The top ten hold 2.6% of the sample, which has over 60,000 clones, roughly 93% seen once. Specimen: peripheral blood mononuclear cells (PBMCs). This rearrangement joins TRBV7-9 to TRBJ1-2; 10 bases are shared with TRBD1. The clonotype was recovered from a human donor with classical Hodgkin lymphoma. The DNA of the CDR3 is TGTGCCAGCAGCTTGGGACAGGGGATTTTAGGGTATGGCTACACCTTC. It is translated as CASSLGQGILGYGYTF.